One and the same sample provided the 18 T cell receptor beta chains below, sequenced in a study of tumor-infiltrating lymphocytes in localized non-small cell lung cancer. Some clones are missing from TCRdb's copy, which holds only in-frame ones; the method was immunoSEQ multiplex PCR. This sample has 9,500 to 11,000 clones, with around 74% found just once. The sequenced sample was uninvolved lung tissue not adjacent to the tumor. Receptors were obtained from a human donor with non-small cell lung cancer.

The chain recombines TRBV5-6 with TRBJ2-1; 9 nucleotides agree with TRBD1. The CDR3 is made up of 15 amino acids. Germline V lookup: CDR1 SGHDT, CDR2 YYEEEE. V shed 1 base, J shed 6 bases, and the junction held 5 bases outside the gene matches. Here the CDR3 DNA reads TGTGCCAGCAGCTTGCGGGGACAGGGAAGCAATGAGCAGTTCTTC. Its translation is CASSLRGQGSNEQFF.

The CDR3, as DNA: TGTGCCAGCAGCTCTTACAGGGGGGCCTACGAGCAGTACTTC. This codes for CASSSYRGAYEQYF. The chain couples TRBV5-6 to TRBJ2-7, with TRBD1 matching over 8 bases. V lost 3 bases and J lost 2; bases outside the gene matches: 4. Germline loops: CDR1 SGHDT, CDR2 YYEEEE. The CDR3 is 14 residues long.

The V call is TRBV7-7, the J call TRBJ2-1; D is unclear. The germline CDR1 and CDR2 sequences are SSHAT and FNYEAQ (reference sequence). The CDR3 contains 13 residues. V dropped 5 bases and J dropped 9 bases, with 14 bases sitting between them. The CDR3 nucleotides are TGTGCCAGCAGCAACAGCGATTCTGCTGAGCAGTTCTTC. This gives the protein CASSNSDSAEQFF.

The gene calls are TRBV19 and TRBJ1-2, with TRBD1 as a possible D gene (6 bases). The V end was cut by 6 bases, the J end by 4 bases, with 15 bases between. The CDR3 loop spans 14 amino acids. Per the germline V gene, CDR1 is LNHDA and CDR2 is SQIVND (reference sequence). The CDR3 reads CASRYEPGAYGYTF. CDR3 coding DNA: TGTGCCAGTAGATATGAACCGGGGGCCTATGGCTACACCTTC.

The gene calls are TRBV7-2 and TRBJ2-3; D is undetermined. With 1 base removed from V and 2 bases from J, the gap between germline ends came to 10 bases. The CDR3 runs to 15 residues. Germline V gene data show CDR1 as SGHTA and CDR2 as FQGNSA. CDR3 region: CASSLVATSTDTQYF. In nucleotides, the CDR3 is TGTGCCAGCAGCTTAGTGGCCACTTCCACAGATACGCAGTATTTT.

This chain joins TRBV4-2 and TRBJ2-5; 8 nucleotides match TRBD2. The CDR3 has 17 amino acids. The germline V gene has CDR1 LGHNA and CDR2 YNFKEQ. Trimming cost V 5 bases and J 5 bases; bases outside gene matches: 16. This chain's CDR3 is CASSSGREAMLGETQYF. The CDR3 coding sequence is TGTGCCAGCAGCTCCGGGCGGGAGGCTATGTTAGGGGAGACCCAGTACTTC.

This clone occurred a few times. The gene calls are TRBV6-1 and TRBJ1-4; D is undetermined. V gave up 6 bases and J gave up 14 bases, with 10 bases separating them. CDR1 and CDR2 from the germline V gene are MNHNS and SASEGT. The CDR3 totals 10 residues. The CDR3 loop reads CASSGSRLFF. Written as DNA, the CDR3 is TGTGCCAGCAGCGGATCCCGTCTGTTTTTT.

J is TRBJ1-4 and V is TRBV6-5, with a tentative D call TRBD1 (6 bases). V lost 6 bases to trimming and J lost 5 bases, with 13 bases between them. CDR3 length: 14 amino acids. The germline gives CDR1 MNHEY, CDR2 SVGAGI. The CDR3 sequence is CASRVTGDNEKLFF. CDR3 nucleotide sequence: TGTGCCAGCAGGGTGACAGGAGACAATGAAAAACTGTTTTTT.

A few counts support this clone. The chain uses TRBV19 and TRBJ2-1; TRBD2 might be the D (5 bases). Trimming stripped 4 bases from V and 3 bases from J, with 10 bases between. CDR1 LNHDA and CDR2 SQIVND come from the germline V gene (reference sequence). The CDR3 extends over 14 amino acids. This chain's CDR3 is CASSTHAGYNEQFF. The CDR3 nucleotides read TGTGCCAGTAGTACACACGCGGGCTACAATGAGCAGTTCTTC. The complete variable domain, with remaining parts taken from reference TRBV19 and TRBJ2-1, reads DGGITQSPKYLFRKEGQNVTLSCEQNLNHDAMYWYRQDPGQGLRLIYYSQIVNDFQKGDIAEGYSVSREKKESFPLTVTSAQKNPTAFYLCASSTHAGYNEQFFGPGTRLTVL.

The CDR3 DNA reads as TGTGCCAGCAGCCCGTGGGACAGGATGTACGAGCAGTACTTC. It translates to CASSPWDRMYEQYF. The chain carries TRBV7-6 and TRBJ2-7, with 8 bases identical to TRBD1. There are 14 residues in the CDR3. The J segment lost 4 bases and the V segment lost 5 bases, leaving 7 bases of the junction unmatched. CDR1 is SGHVS, CDR2 FNYEAQ, per germline. The full variable domain, completed using reference TRBV7-6 and TRBJ2-7, is GAGVSQSPRYKVTKRGQDVALRCDPISGHVSLYWYRQALGQGPEFLTYFNYEAQQDKSGLPNDRFSAERPEGSISTLTIQRTEQRDSAMYRCASSPWDRMYEQYFGPGTRLTVT.

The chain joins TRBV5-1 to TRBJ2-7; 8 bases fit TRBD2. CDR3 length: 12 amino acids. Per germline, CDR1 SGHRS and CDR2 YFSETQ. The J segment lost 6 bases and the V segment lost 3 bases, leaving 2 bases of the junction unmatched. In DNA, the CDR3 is TGCGCCAGCAGCTCTAGCGGGTTCGAGCAGTACTTC. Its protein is CASSSSGFEQYF.

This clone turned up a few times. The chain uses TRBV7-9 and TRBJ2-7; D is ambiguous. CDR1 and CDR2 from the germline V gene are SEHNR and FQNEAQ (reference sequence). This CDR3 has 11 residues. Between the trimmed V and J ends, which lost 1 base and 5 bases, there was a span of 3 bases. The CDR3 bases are TGTGCCAGCAGCTTAGGGGACGAGCAGTACTTC. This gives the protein CASSLGDEQYF.

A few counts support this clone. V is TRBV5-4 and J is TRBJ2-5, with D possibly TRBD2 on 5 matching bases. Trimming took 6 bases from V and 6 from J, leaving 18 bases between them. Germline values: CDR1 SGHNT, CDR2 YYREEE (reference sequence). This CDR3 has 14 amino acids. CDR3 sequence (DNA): TGTGCCAGCAATCCCTCCGGGGTAACGAAGACCCAGTACTTC. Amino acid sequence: CASNPSGVTKTQYF. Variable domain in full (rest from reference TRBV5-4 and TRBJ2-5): ETGVTQSPTHLIKTRGQQVTLRCSSQSGHNTVSWYQQALGQGPQFIFQYYREEENGRGNFPPRFSGLQFPNYSSELNVNALELDDSALYLCASNPSGVTKTQYFGPGTRLLVL.

This CDR3 reads CASSLVMGENEKLFF. DNA of the CDR3: TGTGCCAGCAGCTTAGTCATGGGAGAGAATGAAAAACTGTTTTTT. This chain joins TRBV7-9 and TRBJ1-4; D is uncertain. V was shortened by 1 base and J by 5 bases, with 11 bases between the two germline ends. The germline CDR1 and CDR2 sequences are SEHNR and FQNEAQ (reference sequence). CDR3 size: 15 residues.

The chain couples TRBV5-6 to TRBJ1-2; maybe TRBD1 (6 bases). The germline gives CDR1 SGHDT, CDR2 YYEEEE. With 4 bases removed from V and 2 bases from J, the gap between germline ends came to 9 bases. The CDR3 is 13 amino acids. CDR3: CASSATGNYGYTF. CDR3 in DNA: TGTGCCAGCAGCGCAACAGGGAACTATGGCTACACCTTC.

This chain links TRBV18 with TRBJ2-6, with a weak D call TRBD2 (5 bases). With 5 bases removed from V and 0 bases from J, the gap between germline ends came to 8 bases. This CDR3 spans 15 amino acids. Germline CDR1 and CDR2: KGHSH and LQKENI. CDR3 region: CASSGGSSGANVLTF. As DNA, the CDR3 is TGTGCCAGCTCAGGAGGTAGCTCTGGGGCCAACGTCCTGACTTTC.

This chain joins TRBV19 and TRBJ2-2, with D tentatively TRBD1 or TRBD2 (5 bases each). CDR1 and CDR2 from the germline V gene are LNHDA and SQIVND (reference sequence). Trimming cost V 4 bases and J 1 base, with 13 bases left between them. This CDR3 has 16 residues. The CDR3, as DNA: TGTGCCAGTAGTAACAGAGGGGCGATGAACACCGGGGAGCTGTTTTTT. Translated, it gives CASSNRGAMNTGELFF.

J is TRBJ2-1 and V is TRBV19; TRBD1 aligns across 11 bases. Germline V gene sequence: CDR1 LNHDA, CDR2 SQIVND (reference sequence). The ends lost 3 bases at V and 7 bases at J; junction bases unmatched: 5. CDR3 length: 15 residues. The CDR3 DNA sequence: TGTGCCAGTAGTATCGTAGGACAGGGGGCGAATGAGCAGTTCTTC. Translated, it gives CASSIVGQGANEQFF.